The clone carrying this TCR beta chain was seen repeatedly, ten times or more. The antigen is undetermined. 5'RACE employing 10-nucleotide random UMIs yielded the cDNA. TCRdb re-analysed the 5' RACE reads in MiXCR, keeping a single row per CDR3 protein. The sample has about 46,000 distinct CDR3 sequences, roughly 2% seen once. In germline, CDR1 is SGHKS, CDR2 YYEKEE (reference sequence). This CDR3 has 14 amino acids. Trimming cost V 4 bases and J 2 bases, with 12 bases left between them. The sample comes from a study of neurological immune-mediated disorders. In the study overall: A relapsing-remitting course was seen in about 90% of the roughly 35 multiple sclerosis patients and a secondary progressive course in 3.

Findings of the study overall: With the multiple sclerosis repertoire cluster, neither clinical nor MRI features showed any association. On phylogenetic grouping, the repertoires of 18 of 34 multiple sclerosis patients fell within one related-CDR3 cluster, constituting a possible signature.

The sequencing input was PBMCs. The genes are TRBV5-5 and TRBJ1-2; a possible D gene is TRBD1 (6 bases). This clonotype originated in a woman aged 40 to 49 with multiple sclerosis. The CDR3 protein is CASSARDTNYGYTF. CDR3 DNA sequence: TGTGCCAGCAGCGCCCGGGACACCAACTATGGCTACACCTTC.